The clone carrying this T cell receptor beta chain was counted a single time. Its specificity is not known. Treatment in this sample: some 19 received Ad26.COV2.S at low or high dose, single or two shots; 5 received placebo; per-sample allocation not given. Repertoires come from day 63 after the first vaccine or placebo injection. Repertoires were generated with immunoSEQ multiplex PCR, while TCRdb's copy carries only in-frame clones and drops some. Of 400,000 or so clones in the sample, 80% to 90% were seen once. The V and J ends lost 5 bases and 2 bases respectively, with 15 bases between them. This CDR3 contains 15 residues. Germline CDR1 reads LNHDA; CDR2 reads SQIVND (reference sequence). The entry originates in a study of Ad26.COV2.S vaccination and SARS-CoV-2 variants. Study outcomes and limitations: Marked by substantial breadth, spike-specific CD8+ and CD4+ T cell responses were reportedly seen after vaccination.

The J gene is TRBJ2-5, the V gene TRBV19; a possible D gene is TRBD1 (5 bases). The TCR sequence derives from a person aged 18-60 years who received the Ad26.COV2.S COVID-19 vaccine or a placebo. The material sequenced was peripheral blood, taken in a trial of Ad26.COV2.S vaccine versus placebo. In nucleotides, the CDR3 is TGTGCCAGTAGTCTCAACTGGGGCCAGCAAGAGACCCAGTACTTC. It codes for CASSLNWGQQETQYF.